The 21 T cell receptor beta chains listed next were all sequenced from one sample in a study of T cell repertoires in cytomegalovirus infection. TCRdb independently ran MiXCR on the reads; one entry per CDR3 protein. The repertoire has approximately 110,000 distinct CDR3 sequences, around 40% of them found once; the top ten carry just under 75%. The antigens of these receptors remain unknown. The sequencing used CD8+ T cells from cultured PBMCs, collected from culture after CMV antigen stimulation. The receptors were sampled from a human donor in good health (CMV status not recorded). Some clones in this sample may be carry-over from other donors' samples.

At least ten counts were recorded for this clonotype. This chain joins TRBV18 and TRBJ2-1; no reliable D call. The CDR3 is made up of 16 amino acids. V was shortened by 1 base and J by 0 bases, with 10 bases between the two germline ends. Per germline, CDR1 KGHSH and CDR2 LQKENI. The CDR3 DNA reads TGTGCCAGCTCACCACTACCGGAAAGCTCCTACAATGAGCAGTTCTTC. This codes for CASSPLPESSYNEQFF. The complete variable domain, with remaining parts taken from reference TRBV18 and TRBJ2-1, reads NAGVMQNPRHLVRRRGQEARLRCSPMKGHSHVYWYRQLPEEGLKFMVYLQKENIIDESGMPKERFSAEFPKEGPSILRIQQVVRGDSAAYFCASSPLPESSYNEQFFGPGTRLTVL.

This clonotype was seen only a few times. The chain has TRBV11-2 and TRBJ2-5, with unresolved D. The CDR3 has 13 residues. CDR1 and CDR2 from the germline V gene are SGHAT and FQNNGV. Trimming stripped 5 bases from V and 6 bases from J, with 13 bases between. DNA of the CDR3: TGTGCCAGCAGCCCCCCTTGGGTCAAGACCCAGTACTTC. This gives the protein CASSPPWVKTQYF.

The chain combines TRBV27 with TRBJ1-5, with D hard to call. Trimming stripped 5 bases from V and 0 bases from J, with 8 bases between. CDR1 MNHEY and CDR2 SMNVEV come from the germline V gene (reference sequence). The CDR3 totals 14 residues. CDR3 region: CASSPFYSNQPQHF. The CDR3 nucleotides are TGTGCCAGCAGTCCATTCTATAGCAATCAGCCCCAGCATTTT.

The gene calls are TRBV28 and TRBJ1-5; D perhaps matches TRBD1 (5 bases). This CDR3 has 21 residues. With 4 bases removed from V and 5 bases from J, the gap between germline ends came to 33 bases. Per the germline V gene, CDR1 is MDHEN and CDR2 is SYDVKM. The CDR3 DNA reads TGTGCCAGCAGTTCAGGGCCATATGGGGCTGAGGGGTTCTCTCTATATCAGCCCCAGCATTTT. Amino acids: CASSSGPYGAEGFSLYQPQHF.

This clonotype turned up a few times. This sequence joins TRBV12-3 or TRBV12-4 and TRBJ1-2; D is possibly TRBD1 (5 bases). There are 10 residues in the CDR3. V lost 7 bases and J 6 bases, leaving 6 bases between the germline ends. CDR3 amino acids: CASTGDGYTF. The CDR3 DNA reads TGTGCCAGCACGGGGGATGGCTACACCTTC.

V usage is TRBV12-3 or TRBV12-4 and J usage is TRBJ2-5; 8 positions agree with TRBD1. CDR3 size: 14 residues. Trimming removed 3 bases from V and 5 bases from J; junction bases left unmatched: 5. CDR3 sequence (DNA): TGTGCCAGCAGTTTGACAGGGGCAAGTGAGACCCAGTACTTC. Translation gives CASSLTGASETQYF.

This chain joins TRBV19 and TRBJ1-1; a possible D gene is TRBD1 (5 bases). V was cut by 3 bases and J by 3 bases, with 8 bases left in between. The CDR3 is made up of 13 amino acids. Germline V gives CDR1 LNHDA, CDR2 SQIVND (reference sequence). For the CDR3, the DNA is TGTGCCAGTAGTATGAGGGACTACACTGAAGCTTTCTTT. This encodes CASSMRDYTEAFF. The variable domain in full, completed from reference TRBV19 and TRBJ1-1, reads DGGITQSPKYLFRKEGQNVTLSCEQNLNHDAMYWYRQDPGQGLRLIYYSQIVNDFQKGDIAEGYSVSREKKESFPLTVTSAQKNPTAFYLCASSMRDYTEAFFGQGTRLTVV.

In this sample, this clonotype turned up a few times. V usage is TRBV19 and J usage is TRBJ1-5, with TRBD1 identical over 7 bases. The CDR3 runs 14 residues. Germline assignment: CDR1 LNHDA and CDR2 SQIVND (reference sequence). The J segment lost 2 bases and the V segment lost 3 bases, leaving 1 base of the junction unmatched. CDR3 in DNA: TGTGCCAGTAGTATTGGACAGGGCAATCAGCCCCAGCATTTT. It codes for CASSIGQGNQPQHF. Looking up the rest from reference TRBV19 and TRBJ1-5 gives the full variable domain: DGGITQSPKYLFRKEGQNVTLSCEQNLNHDAMYWYRQDPGQGLRLIYYSQIVNDFQKGDIAEGYSVSREKKESFPLTVTSAQKNPTAFYLCASSIGQGNQPQHFGDGTRLSIL.

The genes are TRBV5-1 and TRBJ2-3, with D unclear. Germline lookup yields CDR1 SGHRS and CDR2 YFSETQ. The ends were cut back, 2 bases at V and 0 bases at J, with 16 bases in the middle. CDR3 length equals 17 residues. The chain's CDR3 is CASSFDPGSDSTDTQYF. The CDR3, as DNA: TGCGCCAGCAGCTTCGACCCAGGCTCCGATAGCACAGATACGCAGTATTTT.

This clonotype was seen repeatedly, ten times or more. V gene TRBV27 combines with J gene TRBJ2-5, with 9 nucleotides matching TRBD2. Germline trimming cut 1 base from V and 2 bases from J; bases unmatched to any gene: 5. CDR1 MNHEY and CDR2 SMNVEV come from the germline V gene (reference sequence). The CDR3 loop spans 16 amino acids. The CDR3 DNA sequence: TGTGCCAGCAGTTTATTAGCGGGGGATGTTCAAGAGACCCAGTACTTC. It yields the protein CASSLLAGDVQETQYF.

This clonotype was observed many times. This rearrangement joins TRBV11-2 to TRBJ1-1; tentative D call: TRBD1 (5 bases). Germline V CDR1 and CDR2: SGHAT, FQNNGV. V lost 5 bases and J 4 bases, leaving 14 bases between the germline ends. This CDR3 is 14 amino acids long. CDR3: CASSEGTRATEAFF. Here the CDR3 DNA reads TGTGCCAGCAGCGAAGGGACTCGGGCCACTGAAGCTTTCTTT.

This clonotype was counted only a few times. V usage is TRBV13 and J usage is TRBJ2-4; D gene uncertain. The CDR3 is 13 residues long. CDR1 and CDR2 from the germline V gene are PRHDT and FYEKMQ (reference sequence). The germline V and J ends were trimmed by 1 base and 7 bases, with 8 bases remaining between them. The CDR3 spells CASSLEGTNIQYF. The CDR3 DNA reads as TGTGCCAGCAGCTTAGAGGGTACGAACATTCAGTACTTC.

V is TRBV7-9 and J is TRBJ2-7; 12 positions match TRBD1. V shed 4 bases and J 4 bases; nucleotides not matched to a gene: 11. This CDR3 is 17 amino acids long. CDR1 SEHNR and CDR2 FQNEAQ come from the germline V gene (reference sequence). As DNA, the CDR3 is TGTGCCAGCAGCTCTACACTATCGGGACAGGGGGCTTACGAGCAGTACTTC. Its translation: CASSSTLSGQGAYEQYF.

The gene calls are TRBV7-9 and TRBJ1-6, with D unclear. Per germline, CDR1 SEHNR and CDR2 FQNEAQ (reference sequence). CDR3 length: 15 amino acids. The germline V and J ends were trimmed by 3 bases and 2 bases, with 8 bases remaining between them. The CDR3 DNA is TGTGCCAGCAGCTTGGAAGCTCCCTATAATTCACCCCTCCACTTT. It encodes CASSLEAPYNSPLHF.

This clonotype has more than one count but fewer than ten. This chain uses TRBV7-6 with TRBJ2-1, with D unclear. Per the germline V gene, CDR1 is SGHVS and CDR2 is FNYEAQ. V gave up 5 bases and J gave up 5 bases, with 7 bases separating them. This CDR3 comprises 12 residues. CDR3: CASSEPNNEQFF. Written as DNA, the CDR3 is TGTGCCAGCAGCGAGCCGAACAATGAGCAGTTCTTC. Variable domain in full (rest from reference TRBV7-6 and TRBJ2-1): GAGVSQSPRYKVTKRGQDVALRCDPISGHVSLYWYRQALGQGPEFLTYFNYEAQQDKSGLPNDRFSAERPEGSISTLTIQRTEQRDSAMYRCASSEPNNEQFFGPGTRLTVL.

This clonotype was observed a few times. V gene TRBV2 combines with J gene TRBJ1-5; no firm D call. There are 14 residues in the CDR3. Germline V gene lookup returns CDR1 SNHLY and CDR2 FYNNEI. Trimming removed 7 bases from V and 7 bases from J, with 17 bases in between. In DNA, the CDR3 is TGTGCCAGCAACGAGGATAGGGTATACCAGCCCCAGCATTTT. Translation gives CASNEDRVYQPQHF.

The V gene is TRBV12-3 or TRBV12-4, the J gene TRBJ2-2; no firm D call. The CDR3 has 15 amino acids. V was cut by 2 bases and J by 5 bases, with 12 bases left in between. CDR3 nucleotide sequence: TGTGCCAGCAGTTTAACGGTGCAGACGACCGGGGAGCTGTTTTTT. Protein sequence: CASSLTVQTTGELFF.

The chain carries TRBV30 and TRBJ2-5; D not resolved. The CDR3 covers 13 residues. The ends were cut back, 3 bases at V and 3 bases at J, with 11 bases in the middle. Germline CDR1 reads GTSNPN; CDR2 reads SVGIG (reference sequence). The CDR3 protein is CAWRGSVEETQYF. CDR3 nucleotides: TGTGCCTGGAGAGGGTCTGTAGAAGAGACCCAGTACTTC. The complete variable domain, with remaining parts taken from reference TRBV30 and TRBJ2-5, reads SQTIHQWPATLVQPVGSPLSLECTVEGTSNPNLYWYRQAAGRGLQLLFYSVGIGQISSEVPQNLSASRPQDRQFILSSKKLLLSDSGFYLCAWRGSVEETQYFGPGTRLLVL.

V and J are TRBV6-2 or TRBV6-3 and TRBJ2-1, with D uncertain. There are 12 residues in the CDR3. Trimming cost V 1 base and J 8 bases, with 6 bases left between them. CDR1 and CDR2 (germline): MNHEY, SVGEGT. CDR3 sequence (DNA): TGTGCCAGCAGTTACTTGGTGGATGAGCAGTTCTTC. Amino acid sequence: CASSYLVDEQFF.

This rearrangement joins TRBV28 to TRBJ2-1; no clear D. With 6 bases removed from V and 3 bases from J, the gap between germline ends came to 12 bases. The germline gives CDR1 MDHEN, CDR2 SYDVKM. This CDR3 contains 14 residues. CDR3 coding DNA: TGTGCCAGCAGGCGACCGGGCGGCTACAATGAGCAGTTCTTC. Translating gives CASRRPGGYNEQFF.

This clonotype was picked up a small number of times. The CDR3 loop reads CASSPDRGGSPLHF. The CDR3 nucleotides read TGTGCCAGCTCTCCGGACAGGGGAGGTTCACCCCTCCACTTT. The chain employs TRBV18 and TRBJ1-6; 9 positions match TRBD1. Trimming took 6 bases from V and 9 from J; bases not matched to a gene: 6. The CDR3 covers 14 residues. CDR1 KGHSH and CDR2 LQKENI come from the germline V gene.